This paragraph reports one T cell receptor (beta chain). Its specificity is unknown. This sample was taken from a study of cytomegalovirus exposure and HLA in healthy donors. Notes on the study in general: Productive rates of about 87% or about 30% were seen for most TCR beta V segments in an earlier analysis.

This CDR3 is built from 13 residues. V lost 6 bases and J lost 6; bases outside the gene matches: 4. Germline V gives CDR1 MDHEN, CDR2 SYDVKM. The PCR ran on 60 Vbeta and 13 Jbeta primers. TCRdb keeps only in-frame clones here, not all; method: immunoSEQ multiplex PCR. The table includes around 150,000 clones, roughly a tenth detected once. The TCR originated in a male donor in good health and CMV-seronegative. What was sequenced was PBMCs. The gene calls are TRBV28 and TRBJ1-5; 8 bases line up with TRBD1. In DNA, the CDR3 is TGTGCCAGCAGGACAGGGGTTACTCAGCCCCAGCATTTT. Its protein is CASRTGVTQPQHF.